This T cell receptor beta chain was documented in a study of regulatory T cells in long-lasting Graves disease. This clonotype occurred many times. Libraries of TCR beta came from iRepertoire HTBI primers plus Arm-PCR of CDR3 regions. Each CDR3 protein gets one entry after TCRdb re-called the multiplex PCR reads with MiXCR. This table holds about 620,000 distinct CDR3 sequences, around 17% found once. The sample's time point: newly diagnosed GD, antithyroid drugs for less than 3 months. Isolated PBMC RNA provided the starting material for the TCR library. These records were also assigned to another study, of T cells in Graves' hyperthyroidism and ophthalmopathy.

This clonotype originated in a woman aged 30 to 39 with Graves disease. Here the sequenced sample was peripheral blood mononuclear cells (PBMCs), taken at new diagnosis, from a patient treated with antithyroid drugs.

CDR3 loop: CASSSGHVGQLFF. CDR3 DNA sequence: TGTGCCAGCAGCTCCGGTCATGTGGGACAACTGTTTTTT. The J gene is TRBJ1-4, the V gene TRBV11-1; perhaps TRBD1 as D (5 bases). Trimming removed 4 bases from V and 12 bases from J, with 15 bases in between. Germline V gene data show CDR1 as SGHAT and CDR2 as FQDESV (reference sequence). There are 13 residues in the CDR3.